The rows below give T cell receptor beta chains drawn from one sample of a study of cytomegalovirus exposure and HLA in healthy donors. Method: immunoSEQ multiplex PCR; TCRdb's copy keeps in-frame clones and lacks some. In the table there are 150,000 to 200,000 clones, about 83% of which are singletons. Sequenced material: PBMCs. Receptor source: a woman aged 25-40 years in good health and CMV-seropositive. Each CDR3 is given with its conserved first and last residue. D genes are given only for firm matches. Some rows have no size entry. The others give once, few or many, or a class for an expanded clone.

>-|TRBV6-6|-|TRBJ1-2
CASSAELGVDGYTF
TGTGCCAGCAGTGCGGAATTAGGAGTGGATGGCTACACCTTC
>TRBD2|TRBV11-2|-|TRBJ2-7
CASSFLAGGSSYEQYF
TGTGCCAGCAGCTTCTTAGCGGGGGGGAGCTCCTACGAGCAGTACTTC
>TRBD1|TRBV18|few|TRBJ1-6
CASSHTGTGVNSPLHF
TGTGCCAGCTCACACACGGGGACAGGGGTTAATTCACCCCTCCACTTT
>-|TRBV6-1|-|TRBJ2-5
CASSGLQETQYF
TGTGCCAGCAGTGGGCTCCAAGAGACCCAGTACTTC
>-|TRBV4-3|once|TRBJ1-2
CASTPGHTKNYGYTF
TGCGCCAGCACCCCGGGACACACTAAAAACTATGGCTACACCTTC
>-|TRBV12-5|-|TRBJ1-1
CASGPDRSAFF
TGTGCTAGTGGCCCCGACAGATCAGCTTTCTTT
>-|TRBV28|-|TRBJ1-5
CASKQQAQPQHF
TGTGCCAGCAAACAACAGGCCCAGCCCCAGCATTTT
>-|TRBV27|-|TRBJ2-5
CASSLFGRAQETQYF
TGTGCCAGCAGTTTATTCGGGAGAGCCCAAGAGACCCAGTACTTC
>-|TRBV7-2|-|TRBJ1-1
CASSLWALGTEAFF
TGTGCCAGCAGCTTATGGGCCCTGGGCACTGAAGCTTTCTTT
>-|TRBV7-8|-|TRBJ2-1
CASSFRTYNEQFF
TGTGCCAGCAGCTTTAGAACCTACAATGAGCAGTTCTTC
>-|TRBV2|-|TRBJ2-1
CATGGVAASSYNEQFF
TGTGCCACCGGAGGGGTAGCAGCGAGCTCCTACAATGAGCAGTTCTTC
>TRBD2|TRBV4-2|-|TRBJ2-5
CASSQGGGSGGSVETQYF
TGTGCCAGCAGCCAAGGGGGGGGTAGCGGGGGGTCTGTCGAGACCCAGTACTTC
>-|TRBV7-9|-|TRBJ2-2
CASSLGGGYTGELFF
TGTGCCAGCAGCTTAGGAGGGGGATACACCGGGGAGCTGTTTTTT
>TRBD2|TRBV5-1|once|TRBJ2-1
CASREYGLAGEQDEQFF
TGCGCCAGCAGGGAATACGGACTAGCGGGGGAACAGGATGAGCAGTTCTTC
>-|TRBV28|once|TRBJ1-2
CASLGGGSYTF
TGTGCCAGCCTCGGGGGGGGGAGCTACACCTTC
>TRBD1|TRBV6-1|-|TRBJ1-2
CATGQGESYGYTF
TGTGCCACGGGACAGGGGGAAAGCTATGGCTACACCTTC
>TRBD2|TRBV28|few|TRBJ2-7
CASSSTGLGEQYF
TGTGCCAGCAGTTCAACAGGACTAGGCGAGCAGTACTTC
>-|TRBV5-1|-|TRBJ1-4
CASSPKGPTNEKLFF
TGCGCCAGCAGCCCGAAGGGGCCAACTAATGAAAAACTGTTTTTT
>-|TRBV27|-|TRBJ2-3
CASSPGVSTDTQYF
TGTGCCAGCAGTCCAGGGGTAAGCACAGATACGCAGTATTTT
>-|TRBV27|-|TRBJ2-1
CASSPRSGEQFF
TGTGCCAGCAGCCCTAGATCGGGTGAGCAGTTCTTC
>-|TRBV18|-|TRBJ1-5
CASSEATPASNQPQHF
TGTGCCAGCTCGGAGGCTACCCCAGCTAGCAATCAGCCCCAGCATTTT
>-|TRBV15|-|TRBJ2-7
CATSRGGGAYEQYF
TGTGCCACCAGCAGAGGTGGGGGGGCTTACGAGCAGTACTTC
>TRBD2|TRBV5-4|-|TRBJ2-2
CASSPRLAGVNTGELFF
TGTGCCAGCAGCCCTAGGCTAGCGGGCGTAAACACCGGGGAGCTGTTTTTT
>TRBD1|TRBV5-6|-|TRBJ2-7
CASRWTGSSYEQYF
TGTGCCAGCCGGTGGACAGGGAGCTCCTACGAGCAGTACTTC
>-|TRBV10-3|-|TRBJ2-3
CAIAWRTDTQYF
TGTGCCATCGCTTGGAGGACAGATACGCAGTATTTT
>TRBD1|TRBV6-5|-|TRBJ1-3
CASSKGQTGNTIYF
TGTGCCAGCAGTAAGGGACAGACCGGAAACACCATATATTTT
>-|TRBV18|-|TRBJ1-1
CASSRDQGTEAFF
TGTGCCAGCTCACGCGACCAGGGAACTGAAGCTTTCTTT
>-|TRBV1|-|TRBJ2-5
CTSSQGLAGETQYF
TGCACCAGCAGCCAGGGACTAGCGGGGGAGACCCAGTACTTC
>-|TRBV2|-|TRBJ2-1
CASSDRYNEQFF
TGTGCCAGCAGTGACAGGTACAATGAGCAGTTCTTC
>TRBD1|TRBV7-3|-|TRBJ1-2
CASSSLGQGAGYTF
TGTGCCAGCAGCTCTCTCGGACAGGGGGCTGGCTACACCTTC
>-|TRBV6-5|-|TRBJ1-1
CASSYRDMNTEAFF
TGTGCCAGCAGTTACAGGGACATGAACACTGAAGCTTTCTTT
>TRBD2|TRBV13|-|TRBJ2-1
CASSLGGSGSSYNEQFF
TGTGCCAGCAGCTTAGGAGGTAGCGGGAGCTCCTACAATGAGCAGTTCTTC
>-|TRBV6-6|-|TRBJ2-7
CASSFARLDYEQYF
TGTGCCAGCAGTTTTGCCCGACTAGACTACGAGCAGTACTTC
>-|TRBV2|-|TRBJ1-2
CASRRDNSYGYTF
TGTGCCAGCAGAAGAGACAATAGCTATGGCTACACCTTC
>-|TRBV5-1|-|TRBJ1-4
CASRQSNEKLFF
TGCGCCAGCAGGCAGTCAAATGAAAAACTGTTTTTT
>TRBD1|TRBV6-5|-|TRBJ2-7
CASRSPGQGSYEQYF
TGTGCCAGCAGGTCTCCGGGACAGGGCTCTTACGAGCAGTACTTC
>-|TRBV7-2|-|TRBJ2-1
CASSLLTGTEQFF
TGTGCCAGCAGCCTTTTAACAGGCACTGAGCAGTTCTTC
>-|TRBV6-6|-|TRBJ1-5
CATRDSNQPQHF
TGTGCCACAAGAGATAGCAATCAGCCCCAGCATTTT
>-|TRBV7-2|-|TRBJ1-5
CASSQGRNQPQHF
TGTGCCAGCAGCCAGGGCCGCAATCAGCCCCAGCATTTT
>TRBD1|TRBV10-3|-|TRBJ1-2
CAISPETGSRGYTF
TGTGCCATCAGTCCCGAGACAGGGTCAAGAGGCTACACCTTC
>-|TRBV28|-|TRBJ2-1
CASSSPIGSGSSSYNEQFF
TGTGCCAGCAGTTCCCCCATTGGTAGCGGATCAAGCTCCTACAATGAGCAGTTCTTC
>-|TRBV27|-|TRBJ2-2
CASSFVRLRSAGELFF
TGTGCCAGCAGTTTTGTGCGGCTTCGGTCGGCCGGGGAGCTGTTTTTT
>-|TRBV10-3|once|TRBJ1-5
CAISVRAGDQPQHF
TGTGCCATCAGTGTCAGGGCAGGGGATCAGCCCCAGCATTTT
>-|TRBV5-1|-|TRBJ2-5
CASSGNHRAETQYF
TGCGCCAGCAGCGGCAACCACAGGGCGGAGACCCAGTACTTC
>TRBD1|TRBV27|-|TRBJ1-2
CATIGPYPGQGNYGYTF
TGTGCCACTATAGGACCTTATCCGGGACAGGGGAACTATGGCTACACCTTC
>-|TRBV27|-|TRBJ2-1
CASSLSPNEQFF
TGTGCCAGCAGTTTAAGCCCCAATGAGCAGTTCTTC
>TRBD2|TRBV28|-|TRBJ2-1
CASSPWGEGNEDEQFF
TGTGCCAGCAGCCCATGGGGGGAGGGCAATGAGGATGAGCAGTTCTTC
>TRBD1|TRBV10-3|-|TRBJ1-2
CAIRRTGGNVGTDYGYTF
TGTGCCATCAGACGCACAGGGGGCAATGTGGGGACGGACTATGGCTACACCTTC
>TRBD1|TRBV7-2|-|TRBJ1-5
CASSPWTGGNQPQHF
TGTGCCAGCAGCCCGTGGACAGGGGGTAATCAGCCCCAGCATTTT
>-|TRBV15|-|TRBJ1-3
CATSRTAGNTIYF
TGTGCCACCAGTAGGACAGCCGGAAACACCATATATTTT